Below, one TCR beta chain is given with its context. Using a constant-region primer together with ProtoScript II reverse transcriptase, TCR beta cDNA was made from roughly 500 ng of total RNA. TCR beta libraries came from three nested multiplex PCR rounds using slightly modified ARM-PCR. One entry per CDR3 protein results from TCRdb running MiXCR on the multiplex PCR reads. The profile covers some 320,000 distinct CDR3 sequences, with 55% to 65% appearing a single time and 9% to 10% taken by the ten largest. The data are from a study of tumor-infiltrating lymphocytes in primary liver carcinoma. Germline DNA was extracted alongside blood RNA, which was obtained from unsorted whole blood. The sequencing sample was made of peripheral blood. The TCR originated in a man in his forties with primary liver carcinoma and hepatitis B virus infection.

Here the CDR3 DNA reads TGTGCCAGCAGTTCGGCCACCACTTTGATTAGAAACACCATATATTTT. It codes for CASSSATTLIRNTIYF. V usage is TRBV6-1 and J usage is TRBJ1-3; D unresolved. The germline CDR1 and CDR2 sequences are MNHNS and SASEGT. This CDR3 contains 16 residues. V shed 5 bases and J shed 5 bases, with 19 bases lying between them.